The 9 T cell receptor beta chains listed next were all sequenced from one sample in a study of T cells after yellow fever vaccination (dated by TCRdb to the late 2010s). The library relied on 5' RACE. The run used an Illumina NovaSeq 6000. TCRdb handled the public reads itself, with Q25 trimming in fastp and clone calling in MiXCR, and kept productive beta chains. Entries that share a CDR3 protein sequence are merged under the most common genes and DNA. A total of some 200,000 distinct CDR3 sequences appear in this sample, approximately 3% of them only once. Around 3% of the sample is held by the ten biggest clonotypes. The treatment or condition label here, explained by the study, means: live attenuated yellow fever vaccine strain. The sequencing here drew on CD4+ T cells sorted from PBMCs, taken 10 days after the yellow fever booster vaccination. The receptors derive from a man between 18 and 35 years old who received the YFV17D yellow fever vaccine.

The chain combines TRBV7-2 with TRBJ2-5, with 7 bases aligning to TRBD2. From germline, CDR1 is SGHTA and CDR2 FQGNSA. Trimming at V came to 4 bases and at J to 6 bases, leaving 11 bases not matched to a gene. The CDR3 is 15 amino acids. CDR3 sequence reads: CASSSPGREVQTQYF. The CDR3, as DNA: TGTGCCAGCAGCTCCCCGGGGAGGGAGGTTCAGACCCAGTACTTC.

The V gene is TRBV27, the J gene TRBJ2-3, with 8 bases identical to TRBD2. Trimming took 10 bases from V and 5 from J; bases not matched to a gene: 14. The CDR3 runs 15 residues. Looked up from germline, CDR1 is MNHEY and CDR2 is SMNVEV (reference sequence). The CDR3 spells CATRGGARFRDTQYF. The CDR3 DNA follows: TGTGCCACCCGGGGGGGGGCGCGATTCAGAGATACGCAGTATTTT.

This rearrangement joins TRBV18 to TRBJ1-5; D gene unclear. V gave up 2 bases and J gave up 3 bases, with 11 bases separating them. The CDR3 extends over 15 amino acids. Germline lookup yields CDR1 KGHSH and CDR2 LQKENI. CDR3: CASSPNGNLNQPQHF. In DNA form, the CDR3 reads TGTGCCAGCTCACCAAACGGCAACCTCAATCAGCCCCAGCATTTT.

In this sample, this clonotype turned up a few times. This chain connects TRBV20-1 to TRBJ2-1, with a possible D match to TRBD1 (5 bases). Germline lookup yields CDR1 DFQATT and CDR2 SNEGSKA (reference sequence). This CDR3 comprises 13 residues. Trimming shortened V by 5 bases and J by 9 bases, and 17 bases separated the two germline ends. For the CDR3, the DNA is TGCAGTGCTCAGGGATTAGCCTTGGGTGAGCAGTTCTTC. Its translation is CSAQGLALGEQFF.

This clonotype was picked up a small number of times. The V gene is TRBV4-3, the J gene TRBJ2-7, with 12 bases matching TRBD1. Germline V gives CDR1 LGHNA, CDR2 YSLEER. This CDR3 has 17 amino acids. Trimming cost V 1 base and J 6 bases; bases outside gene matches: 10. CDR3 in amino acids: CASSQVFYGTGGSEQYF. The CDR3, as DNA: TGCGCCAGCAGCCAAGTATTCTATGGGACAGGGGGCTCCGAGCAGTACTTC.

Notes on this clonotype: A clone one base away is much larger, so this may be a read error. The chain recombines TRBV18 with TRBJ1-1; weak D call: TRBD1 (5 bases). The CDR3 contains 13 residues. V lost 2 bases and J lost 10, with 14 bases in between. In germline, CDR1 is KGHSH, CDR2 LQKENI. The chain's CDR3 is CASSPGDRVAAFF. The CDR3 DNA sequence: TGTGCCAGCTCACCAGGAGACAGAGTGGCAGCTTTCTTT.

This clonotype was seen ten or more times. The V and J genes are TRBV7-2 and TRBJ2-5; 10 nucleotides align to TRBD2. V was clipped by 5 bases and J by 2 bases; unmatched bases: 11. The germline V gene has CDR1 SGHTA and CDR2 FQGNSA. The CDR3 loop spans 17 amino acids. For the CDR3, the DNA is TGTGCCAGCAGCCCATTCCTAGCGGGGGATACACAAGAGACCCAGTACTTC. Residues: CASSPFLAGDTQETQYF.

There are a few counts of this clonotype. This sequence joins TRBV7-3 and TRBJ2-7; weak D call: TRBD2 (6 bases). This CDR3 spans 13 amino acids. Trimming removed 4 bases at V and 5 bases at J, with 12 bases between. Germline V gives CDR1 SGHTA, CDR2 FQGTGA. The CDR3 bases are TGTGCCAGCAGCTCGGGTGGAGGGGACGAGCAGTACTTC. Protein product: CASSSGGGDEQYF.

This clonotype was detected a few times. CDR3 nucleotide sequence: TGTGCCAGCAGCCCAGGGGGCAGACGATCCTATGGCTACACCTTC. Protein: CASSPGGRRSYGYTF. J is TRBJ1-2 and V is TRBV12-3 or TRBV12-4; 8 nucleotides agree with TRBD1. The CDR3 contains 15 residues. Trimming took 6 bases from V and 4 from J; bases not matched to a gene: 10.